One and the same sample provided the 18 T cell receptor beta chains below, sequenced in a study of blood T cell repertoires in COVID-19. Libraries were prepared by immunoSEQ multiplex PCR; TCRdb keeps only in-frame clonotypes and omits some of them. The table records some 150,000 clones, around 81% of them present only once. The material sequenced was PBMCs or T cells enriched from blood (not recorded which). The receptors come from a woman in her forties who had recovered from COVID-19.

The gene calls are TRBV19 and TRBJ2-2, with 9 bases lining up with TRBD1. This CDR3 has 16 residues. The J segment lost 5 bases and the V segment lost 6 bases, leaving 10 bases of the junction unmatched. Germline V gene sequence: CDR1 LNHDA, CDR2 SQIVND (reference sequence). CDR3 protein: CASSPPGQGFTGELFF. As DNA, the CDR3 is TGTGCCAGTAGCCCTCCGGGACAGGGATTTACCGGGGAGCTGTTTTTT.

The chain carries TRBV27 and TRBJ1-1, with D possibly being TRBD1 (5 bases). The CDR3 sequence is 14 residues long. The V and J ends lost 0 bases and 4 bases respectively, with 9 bases between them. CDR1 and CDR2 (germline): MNHEY, SMNVEV (reference sequence). CDR3 sequence (DNA): TGTGCCAGCAGTTTATCGGGGAGGGGCACTGAAGCTTTCTTT. Protein: CASSLSGRGTEAFF.

The CDR3 DNA reads TGTGCCATCAGTGAGTCGAGCGGGGGCTACACCTTC. Translated: CAISESSGGYTF. This chain links TRBV10-3 with TRBJ1-2; D ambiguous. Germline V gene lookup returns CDR1 ENHRY and CDR2 SYGVKD. V lost 0 bases and J 8 bases, leaving 7 bases between the germline ends. The CDR3 totals 12 residues.

The rearrangement uses TRBV9 and TRBJ1-2; 8 bases map to TRBD1. V trimming: 4 bases; J trimming: 0 bases; junction bases outside the gene matches: 2. The CDR3 runs 14 residues. Germline-derived CDR1 and CDR2 are SGDLS and YYNGEE. The CDR3 DNA reads as TGTGCCAGCAGCCCGGACAGGGCTAACTATGGCTACACCTTC. Translated: CASSPDRANYGYTF.

V is TRBV14 and J is TRBJ2-1; 9 bases match TRBD2. The CDR3 sequence is 20 residues long. CDR1 and CDR2 from the germline V gene are SGHDN and FVKESK. J gave up 1 base and V 0 bases, and 13 bases lay outside the gene matches. The CDR3 DNA sequence: TGTGCCAGCAGCCAAGAGGATCTAGCGGGATGGGGCGGGTCCTACAATGAGCAGTTCTTC. Encoded protein: CASSQEDLAGWGGSYNEQFF.

The chain recombines TRBV9 with TRBJ1-2, with D possibly matching TRBD1 (5 bases). Germline-derived CDR1 and CDR2 are SGDLS and YYNGEE. V lost 9 bases and J 4 bases, leaving 16 bases between the germline ends. The CDR3 has 13 residues. The CDR3 DNA sequence: TGTGCCACCCTCCAGGGTAAGGGCTATGGCTACACCTTC. It yields the protein CATLQGKGYGYTF. The variable domain in full, with the rest retrieved from reference TRBV9 and TRBJ1-2, is DSGVTQTPKHLITATGQRVTLRCSPRSGDLSVYWYQQSLDQGLQFLIQYYNGEERAKGNILERFSAQQFPDLHSELNLSSLELGDSALYFCATLQGKGYGYTFGSGTRLTVV.

The chain joins TRBV4-1 to TRBJ2-7; perhaps TRBD1 as D (6 bases). Germline V gene sequence: CDR1 MGHRA, CDR2 YSYEKL. The CDR3 extends over 13 amino acids. V was shortened by 1 base and J by 6 bases, with 10 bases between the two germline ends. The CDR3 is CASSQVGQSEQYF. CDR3 coding DNA: TGCGCCAGCAGCCAAGTAGGACAGAGCGAGCAGTACTTC.

This clone appeared once. This sequence joins TRBV6-2 or TRBV6-3 and TRBJ2-1; 14 positions match TRBD2. The CDR3 has 16 residues. Per the germline V gene, CDR1 is MNHEY and CDR2 is SVGEGT. Trimming cost V 5 bases and J 4 bases; bases outside gene matches: 4. The CDR3 is CASSTGLAGVYNEQFF. The CDR3 DNA follows: TGTGCCAGCAGTACGGGACTAGCGGGAGTGTACAATGAGCAGTTCTTC.

The rearrangement joins TRBV5-4 to TRBJ2-7; TRBD1 matches 7 bases. Germline V CDR1 and CDR2: SGHNT, YYREEE (reference sequence). Trimming cost V 2 bases and J 0 bases; bases outside gene matches: 5. The CDR3 has 15 amino acids. CDR3 sequence reads: CASSFGTGVSYEQYF. In DNA form, the CDR3 reads TGTGCCAGCAGCTTTGGAACAGGGGTCTCCTACGAGCAGTACTTC.

J is TRBJ2-7 and V is TRBV7-9; a weak D match, TRBD2 (5 bases). V dropped 0 bases and J dropped 1 base, with 10 bases sitting between them. Germline-derived CDR1 and CDR2 are SEHNR and FQNEAQ (reference sequence). The CDR3 consists of 15 residues. CDR3 in amino acids: CASSLAASFSYEQYF. As DNA, the CDR3 is TGTGCCAGCAGCTTAGCGGCTAGCTTTTCCTACGAGCAGTACTTC.

The chain uses TRBV18 and TRBJ2-5; 7 bases align to TRBD2. J was trimmed by 5 bases and V by 3 bases; bases with no gene match: 3. The CDR3 has 13 amino acids. CDR1 and CDR2 (germline): KGHSH, LQKENI. CDR3 protein: CASSPAGAETQYF. The DNA for the CDR3 is TGTGCCAGCTCACCTGCGGGAGCGGAGACCCAGTACTTC.

V usage is TRBV9 and J usage is TRBJ2-1; D not certain. Germline V CDR1 and CDR2: SGDLS, YYNGEE. The CDR3 runs 14 residues. The V end lost 2 bases, the J end lost 6 bases, and 12 bases lay between the germline ends. The CDR3 is CASSVGENPNEQFF. Written as DNA, the CDR3 is TGTGCCAGCAGCGTCGGAGAGAACCCCAATGAGCAGTTCTTC.

The chain has TRBV13 and TRBJ1-1, with 8 bases matching TRBD1. Germline CDR1 reads PRHDT; CDR2 reads FYEKMQ (reference sequence). V lost 2 bases and J lost 5; bases outside the gene matches: 7. This CDR3 has 15 amino acids. CDR3 region: CASSLRRQGNTEAFF. The CDR3 DNA is TGTGCCAGCAGCTTACGAAGACAGGGGAATACTGAAGCTTTCTTT.

This chain joins TRBV5-5 and TRBJ2-3, with unresolved D. The CDR3 runs 12 residues. Trimming took off 1 base at V and 6 bases at J, with 6 bases between the two ends. Germline CDR1 is SGHKS and CDR2 is YYEKEE (reference sequence). Written as DNA, the CDR3 is TGTGCCAGCAGCTTGACCGCGGATACGCAGTATTTT. Its protein product is CASSLTADTQYF.

J is TRBJ1-5 and V is TRBV27, with 10 nucleotides matching TRBD1. CDR1 and CDR2 (germline): MNHEY, SMNVEV (reference sequence). The CDR3 is 14 residues long. V dropped 6 bases and J dropped 11; count of bases not matched to a gene: 10. As DNA, the CDR3 is TGTGCCAGCAGATACGGGACAGGGGTAGGGGCCCAGCATTTT. Translation gives CASRYGTGVGAQHF.

V and J are TRBV4-1 and TRBJ1-2; 8 bases are shared with TRBD1. The CDR3 is made up of 13 amino acids. V lost 4 bases and J lost 6; bases outside the gene matches: 4. Germline V lookup: CDR1 MGHRA, CDR2 YSYEKL. As DNA, the CDR3 is TGCGCCAGCAGCCGTGACAGGGGTGATGGCTACACCTTC. Its translation: CASSRDRGDGYTF.

The DNA of the CDR3 is TGTGCCAGCAGCCATAGCAGCGGCTCTCTAGATACGCAGTATTTT. Protein sequence: CASSHSSGSLDTQYF. The V gene is TRBV3-1 (or the pseudogene TRBV3-2), the J gene TRBJ2-3; the D gene is possibly TRBD2 (5 bases). Trimming pared 3 bases from V and 5 bases from J, leaving 15 bases between. Germline lookup yields CDR1 LGHDT and CDR2 YNNKEL (reference sequence). The CDR3 length is 15 residues.

This clone was seen a few times. The chain links TRBV5-1 to TRBJ2-7, with D possibly being TRBD1 (5 bases). The CDR3 length is 22 residues. Trimming removed 4 bases from V and 2 bases from J, with 37 bases in between. Germline V gives CDR1 SGHRS, CDR2 YFSETQ. The CDR3 bases are TGCGCCAGCAGCATTGGACGTGTTAACCTCGTTGAAGTGGCAGGGCCTCCCTACGAGCAGTACTTC. Its translation is CASSIGRVNLVEVAGPPYEQYF.